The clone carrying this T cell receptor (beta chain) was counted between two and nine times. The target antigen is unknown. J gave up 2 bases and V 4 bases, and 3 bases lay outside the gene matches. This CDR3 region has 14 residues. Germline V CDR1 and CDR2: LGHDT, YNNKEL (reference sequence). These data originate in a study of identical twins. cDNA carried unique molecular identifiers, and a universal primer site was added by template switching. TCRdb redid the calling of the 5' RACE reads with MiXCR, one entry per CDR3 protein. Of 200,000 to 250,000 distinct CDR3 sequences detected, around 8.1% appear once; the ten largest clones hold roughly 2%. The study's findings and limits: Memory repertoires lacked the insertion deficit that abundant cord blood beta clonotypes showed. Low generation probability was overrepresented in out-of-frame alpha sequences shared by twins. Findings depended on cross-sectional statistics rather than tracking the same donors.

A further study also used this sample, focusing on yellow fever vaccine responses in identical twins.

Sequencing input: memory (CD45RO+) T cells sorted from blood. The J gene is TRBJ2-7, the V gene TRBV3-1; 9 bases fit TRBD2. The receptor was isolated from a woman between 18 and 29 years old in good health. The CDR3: CASSRTSVTYEQYF. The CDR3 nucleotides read TGTGCCAGCAGCCGGACTAGCGTTACCTACGAGCAGTACTTC.